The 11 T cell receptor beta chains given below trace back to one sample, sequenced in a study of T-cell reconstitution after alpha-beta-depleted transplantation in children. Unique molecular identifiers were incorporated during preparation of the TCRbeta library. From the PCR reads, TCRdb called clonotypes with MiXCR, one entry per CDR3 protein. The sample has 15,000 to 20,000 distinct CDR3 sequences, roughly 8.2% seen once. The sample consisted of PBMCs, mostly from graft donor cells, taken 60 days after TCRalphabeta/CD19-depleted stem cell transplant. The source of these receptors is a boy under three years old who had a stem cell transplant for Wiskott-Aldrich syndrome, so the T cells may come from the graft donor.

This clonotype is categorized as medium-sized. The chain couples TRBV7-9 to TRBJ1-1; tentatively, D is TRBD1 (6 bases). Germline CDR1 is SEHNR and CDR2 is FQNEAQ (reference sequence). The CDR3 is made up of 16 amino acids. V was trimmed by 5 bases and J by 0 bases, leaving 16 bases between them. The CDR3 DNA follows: TGTGCCAGCAGCCGCCGGGGGGACATTTTGAACACTGAAGCTTTCTTT. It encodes CASSRRGDILNTEAFF.

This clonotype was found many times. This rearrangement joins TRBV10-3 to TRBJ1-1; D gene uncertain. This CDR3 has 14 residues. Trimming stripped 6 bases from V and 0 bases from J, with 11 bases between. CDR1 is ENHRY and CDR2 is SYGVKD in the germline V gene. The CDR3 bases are TGTGCCATCAGACAGCAAGAAATGAACACTGAAGCTTTCTTT. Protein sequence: CAIRQQEMNTEAFF.

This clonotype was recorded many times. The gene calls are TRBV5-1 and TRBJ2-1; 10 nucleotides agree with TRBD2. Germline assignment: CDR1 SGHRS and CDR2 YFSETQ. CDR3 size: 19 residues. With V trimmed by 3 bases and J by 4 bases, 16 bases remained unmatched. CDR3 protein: CASSSGLADRVLKYNEQFF. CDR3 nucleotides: TGCGCCAGCAGCTCTGGACTAGCGGATCGTGTACTAAAATACAATGAGCAGTTCTTC.

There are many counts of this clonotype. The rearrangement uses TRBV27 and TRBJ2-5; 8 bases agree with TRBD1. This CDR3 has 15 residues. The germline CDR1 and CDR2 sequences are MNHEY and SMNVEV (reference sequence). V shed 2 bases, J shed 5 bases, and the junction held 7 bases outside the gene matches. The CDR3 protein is CASSLTAGGLETQYF. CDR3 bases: TGTGCCAGCAGTTTAACGGCAGGGGGCTTGGAGACCCAGTACTTC.

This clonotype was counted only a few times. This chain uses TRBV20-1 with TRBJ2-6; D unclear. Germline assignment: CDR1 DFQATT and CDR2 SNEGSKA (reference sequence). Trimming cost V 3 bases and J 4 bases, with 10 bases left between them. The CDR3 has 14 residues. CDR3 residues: CSASVGNGANVLTF. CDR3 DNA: TGCAGTGCTAGTGTGGGGAACGGGGCCAACGTCCTGACTTTC.

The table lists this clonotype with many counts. CDR3 coding DNA: TGCAGTGCTAGATTTTACGGCCCGGGGAACACTGAAGCTTTCTTT. Protein product: CSARFYGPGNTEAFF. The J gene is TRBJ1-1, the V gene TRBV20-1; unclear D gene. The germline CDR1 and CDR2 sequences are DFQATT and SNEGSKA (reference sequence). There are 15 residues in the CDR3. V dropped 2 bases and J dropped 1 base, with 14 bases sitting between them.

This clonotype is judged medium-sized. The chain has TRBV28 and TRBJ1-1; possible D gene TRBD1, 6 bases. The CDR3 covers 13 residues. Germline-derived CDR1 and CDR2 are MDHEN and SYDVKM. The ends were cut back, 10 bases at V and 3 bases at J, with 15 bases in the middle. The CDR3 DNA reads TGTGCCACCCTTTGGGCAGGGGACACTGAAGCTTTCTTT. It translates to CATLWAGDTEAFF.

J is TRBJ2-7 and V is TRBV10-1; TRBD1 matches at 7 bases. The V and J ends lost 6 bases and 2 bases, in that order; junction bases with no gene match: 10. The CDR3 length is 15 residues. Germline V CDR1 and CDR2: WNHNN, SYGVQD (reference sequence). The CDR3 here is CASRQTGMFAYEQYF. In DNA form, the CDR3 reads TGCGCCAGCAGACAGACAGGGATGTTTGCCTACGAGCAGTACTTC.

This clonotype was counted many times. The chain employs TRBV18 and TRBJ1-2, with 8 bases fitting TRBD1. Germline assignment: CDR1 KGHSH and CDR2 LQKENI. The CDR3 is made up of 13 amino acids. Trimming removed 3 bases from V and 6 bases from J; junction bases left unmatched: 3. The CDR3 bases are TGTGCCAGCTCACCGGACAGGGAGGATGGCTACACCTTC. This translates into CASSPDREDGYTF.

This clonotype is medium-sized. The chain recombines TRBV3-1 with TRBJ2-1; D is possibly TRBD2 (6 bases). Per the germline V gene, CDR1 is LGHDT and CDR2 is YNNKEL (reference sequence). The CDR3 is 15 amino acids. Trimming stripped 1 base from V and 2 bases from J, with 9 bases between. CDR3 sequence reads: CASSQVAVTYNEQFF. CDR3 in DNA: TGTGCCAGCAGCCAAGTAGCGGTCACCTACAATGAGCAGTTCTTC.

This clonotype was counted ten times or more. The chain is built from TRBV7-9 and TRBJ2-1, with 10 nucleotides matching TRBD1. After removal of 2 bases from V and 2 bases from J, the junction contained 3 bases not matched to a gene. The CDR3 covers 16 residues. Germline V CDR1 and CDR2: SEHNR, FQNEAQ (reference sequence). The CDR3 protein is CASSLRGQGTYNEQFF. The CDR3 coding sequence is TGTGCCAGCAGCTTAAGGGGACAGGGGACCTACAATGAGCAGTTCTTC.